The rows below give T cell receptor beta chains drawn from one sample of a study of blood T cell repertoires in COVID-19. TCRdb's copy holds only in-frame clones and misses some; the assay was immunoSEQ multiplex PCR. The sample has roughly 250,000 clones; approximately 80% are singletons. What was sequenced was peripheral blood. The receptors stem from a woman between 40 and 50 years old with active or convalescent COVID-19. CDR3s include the opening cysteine and the closing phenylalanine or tryptophan.

j_call cdr3_length v_call cdr3_aa
TRBJ1-1 16 TRBV19 CASSISPGGLGTEAFF
TRBJ1-2 15 TRBV5-1 CASSFFGRQVYGYTF
TRBJ2-3 15 TRBV6-5 CASGRTSSLTDTQYF
TRBJ2-5 12 TRBV28 CASEAGGETQYF
TRBJ2-2 17 TRBV18 CASSPGVRSSVPGELFF
TRBJ1-6 15 TRBV13 CASSLGLRGWAPLHF
TRBJ1-4 15 TRBV14 CASSQETGLNEKLFF
TRBJ2-4 15 TRBV3-1/TRBV3-2 CASSPGTGAKNIQYF
TRBJ1-2 12 TRBV30 CAWSVSDYGYTF
TRBJ1-2 13 TRBV27 CASSLQGGYGYTF
TRBJ2-3 15 TRBV7-9 CASSPTSGGTDTQYF
TRBJ1-6 14 TRBV3-1/TRBV3-2 CASSQVLLNSPLHF